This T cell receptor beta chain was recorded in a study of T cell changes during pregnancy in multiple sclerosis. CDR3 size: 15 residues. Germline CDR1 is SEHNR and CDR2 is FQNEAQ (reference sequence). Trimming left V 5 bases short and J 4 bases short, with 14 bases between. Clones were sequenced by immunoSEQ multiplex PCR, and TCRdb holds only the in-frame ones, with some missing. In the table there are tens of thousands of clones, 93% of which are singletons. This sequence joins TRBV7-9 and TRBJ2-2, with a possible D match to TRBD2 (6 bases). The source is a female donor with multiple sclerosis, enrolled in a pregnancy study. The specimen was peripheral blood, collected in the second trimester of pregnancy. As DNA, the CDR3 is TGTGCCAGCAGCCCTCCTAGCGCTTCCACCGGGGAGCTGTTTTTT. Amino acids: CASSPPSASTGELFF.